One sample yielded the 32 T cell receptor beta chains listed below, sequenced in a study of blood T cell repertoires in COVID-19 (dated by TCRdb to 2020 to 2021). Library preparation employed the immunoSEQ multiplex PCR assay. In its TCRdb copy, this immuneACCESS table keeps in-frame sequences only and misses some clones. Where compared with another copy, unresolved V genes explain less than half of these, and the others have no known cause. The sample includes roughly 230,000 clones, with 89% observed a single time. The ten most abundant clones make up 3.5% to 5% of the sample. The sequenced sample was peripheral blood. The origin of the receptors is a woman in her thirties or forties who had recovered from COVID-19.

This clone showed up just once. The chain has TRBV3-1 (or the pseudogene TRBV3-2) and TRBJ2-7; 7 bases agree with TRBD2. This CDR3 contains 13 residues. V was clipped by 9 bases and J by 5 bases; unmatched bases: 10. Germline CDR1 and CDR2: LGHDT and YNNKEL (reference sequence). CDR3 in DNA: TGTGCCAGGAGTACTAGCGCCCCCGACGAGCAGTACGTC. Its protein product is CARSTSAPDEQYV.

The CDR3: CASSVDVAPGNTIYF. The CDR3 DNA follows: TGTGCCAGCAGCGTAGACGTTGCGCCTGGAAACACCATATATTTT. The V and J genes are TRBV9 and TRBJ1-3; D remains unclear. This CDR3 is 15 amino acids long. Trimming shortened V by 0 bases and J by 2 bases, and 9 bases separated the two germline ends. Germline V gene data show CDR1 as SGDLS and CDR2 as YYNGEE.

The DNA for the CDR3 is TGTGCCAGCAGCGTAGGCGGAAGGGGGACCAACGTCCTGACTTTC. It is translated as CASSVGGRGTNVLTF. The genes are TRBV9 and TRBJ2-6; perhaps TRBD1 as D (6 bases). From germline, CDR1 is SGDLS and CDR2 YYNGEE. Trimming removed 0 bases at V and 8 bases at J, with 12 bases between. The CDR3 extends over 15 amino acids.

This CDR3 reads CASSPPELREPQHF. The CDR3 DNA reads TGTGCCAGCTCACCACCGGAGCTCCGGGAGCCCCAGCATTTT. This rearrangement joins TRBV18 to TRBJ1-5; D uncertain. The CDR3 has 14 amino acids. Germline loops: CDR1 KGHSH, CDR2 LQKENI. The germline V and J ends were trimmed by 0 bases and 8 bases, with 11 bases remaining between them.

This sequence joins TRBV4-3 and TRBJ1-6, with D tentatively TRBD1 (5 bases). This CDR3 comprises 14 residues. Looked up from germline, CDR1 is LGHNA and CDR2 is YSLEER. Trimming cost V 0 bases and J 7 bases, with 7 bases left between them. As DNA, the CDR3 is TGCGCCAGCAGCCAAGATAACAGGAATTCACCCCTCCACTTT. The encoded protein is CASSQDNRNSPLHF.

The rearrangement links TRBV2 to TRBJ1-1; D is ambiguous. CDR1 is SNHLY, CDR2 FYNNEI, per germline. The CDR3 spans 12 residues. Trimming cost V 4 bases and J 0 bases, with 3 bases left between them. The CDR3: CASSVMNTEAFF. The CDR3 bases are TGTGCCAGCAGTGTCATGAACACTGAAGCTTTCTTT.

The V and J genes are TRBV5-1 and TRBJ2-7, with D maybe TRBD1 (5 bases). The CDR3 is 15 residues long. Trimming left V 0 bases short and J 0 bases short, with 10 bases between. Germline CDR1 reads SGHRS; CDR2 reads YFSETQ. The chain's CDR3 is CASSLGTLSSYEQYF. CDR3 in DNA: TGCGCCAGCAGCTTGGGGACACTGAGCTCCTACGAGCAGTACTTC.

A single count supports this clone. The chain has TRBV19 and TRBJ2-3; 9 positions match TRBD1. The CDR3 contains 16 residues. With 6 bases clipped from V and 5 bases from J, the junction kept 12 bases outside the gene matches. Germline CDR1 and CDR2: LNHDA and SQIVND (reference sequence). CDR3 sequence reads: CASRSSGTGRVDTQYF. CDR3 DNA: TGTGCCAGTAGAAGCTCCGGGACAGGGAGAGTAGATACGCAGTATTTT. Full variable domain (remainder filled in from reference TRBV19 and TRBJ2-3): DGGITQSPKYLFRKEGQNVTLSCEQNLNHDAMYWYRQDPGQGLRLIYYSQIVNDFQKGDIAEGYSVSREKKESFPLTVTSAQKNPTAFYLCASRSSGTGRVDTQYFGPGTRLTVL.

The rearrangement links TRBV28 to TRBJ2-7, with 9 bases identical to TRBD2. CDR1 and CDR2 (germline): MDHEN, SYDVKM. With 2 bases clipped from V and 6 bases from J, the junction kept 8 bases outside the gene matches. The CDR3 consists of 15 residues. The CDR3 loop is CASSLPASGVGEQYF. The DNA of the CDR3 is TGTGCCAGCAGTTTACCGGCTAGCGGGGTTGGCGAGCAGTACTTC.

The rearrangement uses TRBV24-1 and TRBJ1-2; tentatively, D is TRBD1 (5 bases). CDR3 length: 14 amino acids. Germline V gene data show CDR1 as KGHDR and CDR2 as SFDVKD. The V and J ends lost 7 bases and 7 bases respectively, with 18 bases between them. The DNA for the CDR3 is TGTGCCACCAGAGATACAGGCCTTTTAGCTGGCTACACCTTC. Translation: CATRDTGLLAGYTF.

This rearrangement joins TRBV7-2 to TRBJ2-7; 7 bases align to TRBD2. The CDR3 is 13 amino acids. The junction had 5 bases not matched to a gene; V was cut back by 5 bases and J by 4 bases. Germline CDR1 and CDR2: SGHTA and FQGNSA. Here the CDR3 DNA reads TGTGCCAGCAGCCTTAAGCGGGATTACGAGCAGTACGTC. Its protein is CASSLKRDYEQYV.

The chain recombines TRBV7-9 with TRBJ2-2, with 13 nucleotides matching TRBD2. Germline lookup yields CDR1 SEHNR and CDR2 FQNEAQ (reference sequence). Trimming cost V 6 bases and J 1 base; bases outside gene matches: 5. The CDR3 extends over 17 amino acids. This CDR3 reads CASSPTSGRLNTGELFF. CDR3 nucleotides: TGTGCCAGCAGTCCGACTAGCGGGAGGTTGAACACCGGGGAGCTGTTTTTT.

Comments on this clone: Other DNA sequences in this sample translate to the same CDR3. This chain connects TRBV18 to TRBJ2-1; 10 bases are shared with TRBD2. This CDR3 is built from 15 residues. The germline gives CDR1 KGHSH, CDR2 LQKENI. The V and J ends lost 3 bases and 4 bases, in that order; junction bases with no gene match: 3. CDR3 DNA sequence: TGTGCCAGCTCACCGGGACTAGCGTCATACAATGAGCAGTTCTTC. It translates to CASSPGLASYNEQFF.

This clone has only one observation. The CDR3 loop reads CASSPGTGGLFIEQFF. The CDR3 region has the DNA TGCGCCAGCAGCCCCGGGACAGGGGGTTTATTTATCGAGCAGTTCTTC. This chain links TRBV5-1 with TRBJ2-1; 11 positions match TRBD1. CDR1 is SGHRS, CDR2 YFSETQ, per germline. This CDR3 spans 16 amino acids. The J segment lost 10 bases and the V segment lost 4 bases, leaving 13 bases of the junction unmatched.

This clone has just one count. The chain joins TRBV6-7 to TRBJ2-1; 10 nucleotides match TRBD1. TRBV6-7 is marked as an open reading frame, function uncertain. The CDR3 sequence is 17 residues long. The ends lost 2 bases at V and 9 bases at J; junction bases unmatched: 13. CDR3 DNA: TGTGCCAGCAGTTACGCGTACCGGGACAGGGGATGGTGTGAGCAGTTCTTC. The encoded protein is CASSYAYRDRGWCEQFF.

The chain has TRBV9 and TRBJ2-1, with D possibly being TRBD2 (5 bases). The CDR3 is 17 residues long. Germline V gene lookup returns CDR1 SGDLS and CDR2 YYNGEE. Trimming left V 1 base short and J 4 bases short, with 18 bases between. The DNA for the CDR3 is TGTGCCAGCAGCGTAATTGGGTTGGCGGGTGGGTACAATGAGCAGTTCTTC. Residues: CASSVIGLAGGYNEQFF.

The rearrangement joins TRBV24-1 to TRBJ2-5; 7 positions match TRBD1. The length of the CDR3 is 14 residues. Trimming removed 4 bases from V and 5 bases from J; junction bases left unmatched: 6. Germline lookup yields CDR1 KGHDR and CDR2 SFDVKD. CDR3: CATSEGTVLETQYF. CDR3 coding DNA: TGTGCCACCAGTGAGGGGACAGTGTTGGAGACCCAGTACTTC.

In regard to this clone: One end of the junction is discordant with germline, which a read error may explain. J is TRBJ1-5 and V is TRBV2; D ambiguous. The germline gives CDR1 SNHLY, CDR2 FYNNEI. The CDR3 loop spans 12 amino acids. The CDR3 sequence: CASSSSPLPLHF. The CDR3 DNA sequence: TGTGCCAGCTCCTCAAGCCCTCTCCCCCTGCATTTT.

The chain employs TRBV7-2 and TRBJ2-2; TRBD2 agrees at 7 bases. The CDR3 runs to 15 residues. V was clipped by 0 bases and J by 4 bases; unmatched bases: 2. Germline V gene lookup returns CDR1 SGHTA and CDR2 FQGNSA. The CDR3 protein is CASSLAAGVTGELFF. The CDR3 DNA is TGTGCCAGCAGCTTAGCGGCGGGAGTCACCGGGGAGCTGTTTTTT.

The chain uses TRBV5-6 and TRBJ1-1; D call uncertain. The CDR3 length is 12 residues. V was trimmed by 1 base and J by 10 bases, leaving 11 bases between them. The germline V gene has CDR1 SGHDT and CDR2 YYEEEE. This chain's CDR3 is CASSLKQLGAFF. DNA for the CDR3: TGTGCCAGCAGCTTGAAACAGTTAGGAGCTTTCTTT.

The CDR3 protein is CASSWTGGEGTQYF. CDR3 DNA sequence: TGTGCCAGCAGCTGGACAGGGGGCGAGGGGACCCAGTACTTC. The chain employs TRBV7-3 and TRBJ2-5; 11 bases are a match to TRBD1. Trimming took 4 bases from V and 7 from J; bases not matched to a gene: 5. Germline CDR1 and CDR2: SGHTA and FQGTGA. This CDR3 has 14 residues.

The rearrangement uses TRBV12-5 and TRBJ2-6; TRBD1 matches 7 bases. The CDR3 sequence is 16 residues long. The ends lost 1 base at V and 0 bases at J; junction bases unmatched: 0. Germline V gene data show CDR1 as LGHNT and CDR2 as FRNRAP. CDR3 sequence reads: CASGLGTGSGANVLTF. Written as DNA, the CDR3 is TGTGCTAGTGGTTTGGGGACAGGCTCTGGGGCCAACGTCCTGACTTTC. The full variable domain, rest sourced from reference TRBV12-5 and TRBJ2-6, is DARVTQTPRHKVTEMGQEVTMRCQPILGHNTVFWYRQTMMQGLELLAYFRNRAPLDDSGMPKDRFSAEMPDATLATLKIQPSEPRDSAVYFCASGLGTGSGANVLTFGAGSRLTVL.

The V call is TRBV11-2, the J call TRBJ1-2; TRBD1 agrees at 8 bases. The V and J ends lost 5 bases and 8 bases, in that order; junction bases with no gene match: 10. Germline V gene data show CDR1 as SGHAT and CDR2 as FQNNGV. The CDR3 has 14 residues. The CDR3 DNA reads as TGTGCCAGCAGCCCCAGGACAGGGCGAGAAGGCTACACCTTC. The encoded protein is CASSPRTGREGYTF.

The gene calls are TRBV12-5 and TRBJ2-3, with 8 bases aligning to TRBD2. Trimming at V came to 4 bases and at J to 2 bases, leaving 20 bases not matched to a gene. Germline loops: CDR1 LGHNT, CDR2 FRNRAP. This CDR3 region has 20 residues. The CDR3 nucleotides read TGTGCTAGTGGTTCCGCCACCCTCCCCAAAATAGCGGGGATCACAGATACGCAGTATTTT. It is translated as CASGSATLPKIAGITDTQYF.

The genes are TRBV10-3 and TRBJ1-2; D might be TRBD1 (6 bases). In germline, CDR1 is ENHRY, CDR2 SYGVKD. The CDR3 sequence is 15 residues long. V was shortened by 3 bases and J by 0 bases, with 11 bases between the two germline ends. The CDR3 nucleotides are TGTGCCATCAGTGACCCGACAGGCTCTAACTATGGCTACACCTTC. The encoded protein is CAISDPTGSNYGYTF.

V gene TRBV6-5 combines with J gene TRBJ2-7; 9 bases map to TRBD1. The CDR3 is 15 amino acids. Looked up from germline, CDR1 is MNHEY and CDR2 is SVGAGI. After removal of 5 bases from V and 9 bases from J, the junction contained 14 bases not matched to a gene. DNA of the CDR3: TGTGCCAGCAGTCGGGGACAGGGTTTTATCTCCGCGCAGTACTTC. It specifies CASSRGQGFISAQYF.

This sequence joins TRBV28 and TRBJ2-7; the D gene is possibly TRBD1 (5 bases). The length of the CDR3 is 14 residues. Deletions cut 2 bases from V and 0 bases from J, with 8 bases between. CDR1 is MDHEN, CDR2 SYDVKM, per germline. The CDR3 DNA is TGTGCCAGCAGTTTAACAGGACCCTCCTACGAGCAGTACTTC. Encoded protein: CASSLTGPSYEQYF.

The V and J genes are TRBV7-9 and TRBJ1-2; the match to TRBD1 covers 9 bases. CDR1 is SEHNR and CDR2 is FQNEAQ in the germline V gene (reference sequence). The V segment lost 6 bases and the J segment 6 bases; nucleotides outside the gene matches: 8. The CDR3 contains 14 residues. Here the CDR3 reads CASSRGQGINGYTF. In nucleotides, the CDR3 is TGTGCCAGCAGTCGGGGACAGGGTATAAATGGCTACACCTTC.

The CDR3 DNA reads as TGTGCCAGCAGGGGAGGCAATTCACCCCTCCACTTT. This encodes CASRGGNSPLHF. The chain joins TRBV6-5 to TRBJ1-6; D unclear. V gave up 6 bases and J gave up 7 bases, with 7 bases separating them. This CDR3 region has 12 residues. Per germline, CDR1 MNHEY and CDR2 SVGAGI.

The chain combines TRBV27 with TRBJ2-1, with 9 bases aligning to TRBD2. V was clipped by 1 base and J by 8 bases; unmatched bases: 6. The CDR3 is 15 residues long. Germline V gene data show CDR1 as MNHEY and CDR2 as SMNVEV (reference sequence). CDR3 sequence reads: CASSLYGTSSDEQFF. CDR3 bases: TGTGCCAGCAGTTTATACGGGACTAGCAGCGATGAGCAGTTCTTC.

The chain combines TRBV7-2 with TRBJ1-1; D not certain. V lost 1 base to trimming and J lost 0 bases, with 15 bases between them. The CDR3 has 17 amino acids. The germline CDR1 and CDR2 sequences are SGHTA and FQGNSA. The CDR3, as DNA: TGTGCCAGCAGCTTAGGGGCAGAGAAACGAATGAACACTGAAGCTTTCTTT. Protein product: CASSLGAEKRMNTEAFF.

The V gene is TRBV19, the J gene TRBJ1-1; D is unclear. CDR1 and CDR2 (germline): LNHDA, SQIVND (reference sequence). Trimming removed 3 bases at V and 1 base at J, with 6 bases between. The CDR3 contains 13 residues. The CDR3 sequence: CASSISRNTEAFF. The CDR3 coding sequence is TGTGCCAGTAGTATTTCGAGGAACACTGAAGCTTTCTTT.